These 25 T cell receptor beta chains were sequenced from one sample in a study of OX40 agonist ivuxolimab in advanced cancers. Produced via immunoSEQ multiplex PCR; TCRdb's table is partial and in-frame only. Of tens of thousands of clones listed, around four fifths are singletons. The source was CD4+ or CD8+ T cells sorted from blood, collected in a trial of the OX40 agonist ivuxolimab. These receptor sequences come from an adult with an advanced solid tumor such as melanoma, head and neck, liver or kidney cancer.

The rearrangement links TRBV2 to TRBJ1-5; 9 bases are a match to TRBD1. Germline lookup yields CDR1 SNHLY and CDR2 FYNNEI. The V segment lost 8 bases and the J segment 1 base; nucleotides outside the gene matches: 9. This CDR3 has 16 amino acids. CDR3 residues: CASERGQGFSNQPQHF. The CDR3 DNA is TGTGCCAGCGAGAGGGGACAGGGTTTCAGCAATCAGCCCCAGCATTTT.

This chain uses TRBV10-3 with TRBJ2-1; 7 nucleotides align to TRBD2. CDR1 ENHRY and CDR2 SYGVKD come from the germline V gene. J lost 7 bases, V lost 8 bases, and 5 bases had no gene match. The CDR3 runs to 12 residues. CDR3 coding DNA: TGTGCCATCGCTCGGGGGGAAAATGAGCAGTTCTTC. It yields the protein CAIARGENEQFF.

This clone is medium-sized (0.01 to 0.1%) by share. J is TRBJ1-2 and V is TRBV30; D call uncertain. Looked up from germline, CDR1 is GTSNPN and CDR2 is SVGIG (reference sequence). CDR3 length: 13 amino acids. The V gene lost 8 bases and the J gene lost 5 bases, with 18 bases spanning the gap. The CDR3 DNA reads as TGTGCCGGAACGACGAGGCAGGCTTATGGCTACACCTTC. Translation: CAGTTRQAYGYTF.

The chain employs TRBV7-9 and TRBJ1-4; TRBD1 might be the D (6 bases). Between the trimmed V and J ends, which lost 5 bases and 5 bases, there was a span of 18 bases. This CDR3 has 16 residues. The germline V gene has CDR1 SEHNR and CDR2 FQNEAQ (reference sequence). CDR3 coding DNA: TGTGCCAGCAGCCTTAATACAGGGTCGGTGAATGAAAAACTGTTTTTT. This sequence encodes CASSLNTGSVNEKLFF.

The chain is built from TRBV7-3 and TRBJ2-2; the match to TRBD2 covers 14 bases. Germline V gene data show CDR1 as SGHTA and CDR2 as FQGTGA. V shed 5 bases and J 6 bases; nucleotides not matched to a gene: 2. The CDR3 is 15 residues long. CDR3 residues: CASSLGLAGAGELFF. In DNA form, the CDR3 reads TGTGCCAGCAGCCTGGGACTAGCGGGAGCCGGGGAGCTGTTTTTT.

The chain has TRBV11-3 and TRBJ2-2; possible D gene TRBD1, 6 bases. This CDR3 comprises 15 residues. Per the germline V gene, CDR1 is SGHNT and CDR2 is YENEEA. V lost 5 bases and J 1 base, leaving 11 bases between the germline ends. This chain's CDR3 is CASSRGTLNTGELFF. The CDR3 DNA reads as TGTGCCAGCAGCAGGGGGACACTGAACACCGGGGAGCTGTTTTTT.

This chain joins TRBV5-4 and TRBJ2-1; 7 bases match TRBD2. The CDR3 totals 13 residues. Trimming at V came to 6 bases and at J to 10 bases, leaving 10 bases not matched to a gene. Germline CDR1 reads SGHNT; CDR2 reads YYREEE (reference sequence). The CDR3 DNA reads TGTGCCAGCACCCTAGGGGCGGGAGAGGAGCAGTTCTTC. Amino acids: CASTLGAGEEQFF.

The rearrangement links TRBV5-8 to TRBJ1-1, with D perhaps matching TRBD1 (6 bases). Trimming removed 7 bases from V and 5 bases from J, with 18 bases in between. The germline V gene encodes CDR1 SGHTS and CDR2 YDEGEE. This CDR3 contains 14 residues. The DNA of the CDR3 is TGTGCCAGCGGCGTGGGAGGGGGGGTGACTGAAGCTTTCTTT. Protein: CASGVGGGVTEAFF.

The rearrangement joins TRBV6-4 to TRBJ2-1; 7 bases map to TRBD2. This CDR3 is built from 14 residues. CDR1 and CDR2 (germline): MRHNA, SNTAGT. Germline trimming cut 2 bases from V and 8 bases from J; bases unmatched to any gene: 6. CDR3: CASSDASGVDEQFF. The DNA of the CDR3 is TGTGCCAGCAGTGACGCCAGCGGGGTGGATGAGCAGTTCTTC.

This chain connects TRBV19 to TRBJ1-5, with D possibly matching TRBD1 (5 bases). Germline V gene data show CDR1 as LNHDA and CDR2 as SQIVND (reference sequence). CDR3 size: 13 residues. V was shortened by 5 bases and J by 4 bases, with 9 bases between the two germline ends. CDR3 nucleotide sequence: TGTGCCAGTAGTCAGGGCGGGAATCAGCCCCAGCATTTT. This gives the protein CASSQGGNQPQHF.

This clone was seen only once. The V gene is TRBV25-1, the J gene TRBJ2-3, with 7 bases fitting TRBD1. CDR1 is MGHDK, CDR2 SYGVNS, per germline. The V gene end was trimmed by 8 bases and the J gene end by 1 base; junction bases not matched to a gene: 15. The CDR3 is made up of 17 amino acids. This CDR3 reads CASHGVRGGFGTDTQYF. CDR3 nucleotide sequence: TGTGCCAGCCATGGAGTGAGAGGGGGCTTTGGCACAGATACGCAGTATTTT.

This clone was observed once. The chain carries TRBV30 and TRBJ2-7, with TRBD1 identical over 8 bases. V gave up 0 bases and J gave up 2 bases; unmatched junction bases: 15. The CDR3 runs to 18 residues. The germline V gene encodes CDR1 GTSNPN and CDR2 SVGIG (reference sequence). The CDR3 DNA reads as TGTGCCTGGAGTGTATCGCCGGACAGGGCACGTGCAGCCTACGAGCAGTACTTC. Translation: CAWSVSPDRARAAYEQYF.

The rearrangement links TRBV11-1 to TRBJ2-7; TRBD1 matches 8 bases. Germline V gene lookup returns CDR1 SGHAT and CDR2 FQDESV (reference sequence). V was pared by 5 bases and J by 4 bases, with 10 bases of the junction left unmatched. The CDR3 has 15 amino acids. CDR3 sequence reads: CASSQNRGSTYEQYF. CDR3 DNA sequence: TGTGCCAGCAGCCAAAACAGGGGGTCGACTTACGAGCAGTACTTC.

V usage is TRBV7-6 and J usage is TRBJ2-6, with D hard to call. This CDR3 has 13 residues. Trimming removed 2 bases at V and 12 bases at J, with 11 bases between. CDR1 is SGHVS and CDR2 is FNYEAQ in the germline V gene. CDR3 in amino acids: CASSLMTSGVLTF. The DNA for the CDR3 is TGTGCCAGCAGCTTAATGACGTCCGGCGTCCTGACTTTC. The full variable domain, with the rest looked up from reference TRBV7-6 and TRBJ2-6, is GAGVSQSPRYKVTKRGQDVALRCDPISGHVSLYWYRQALGQGPEFLTYFNYEAQQDKSGLPNDRFSAERPEGSISTLTIQRTEQRDSAMYRCASSLMTSGVLTFGAGSRLTVL.

The V gene is TRBV18, the J gene TRBJ2-5; 7 bases line up with TRBD1. Germline lookup yields CDR1 KGHSH and CDR2 LQKENI. The V gene end was trimmed by 1 base and the J gene end by 2 bases; junction bases not matched to a gene: 7. The CDR3 consists of 16 residues. The CDR3 coding sequence is TGTGCCAGCTCACCACTGGCCGGACAGGTACAAGAGACCCAGTACTTC. This translates into CASSPLAGQVQETQYF.

This clone was seen just once. V is TRBV11-3 and J is TRBJ2-5; 10 nucleotides line up with TRBD2. The germline CDR1 and CDR2 sequences are SGHNT and YENEEA. V lost 5 bases, J lost 1 base, and 10 bases stayed unmatched. The CDR3 totals 17 residues. The CDR3 sequence: CASSPGRASGSQETQYF. Written as DNA, the CDR3 is TGTGCCAGCAGCCCCGGTAGGGCTAGCGGGAGCCAAGAGACCCAGTACTTC.

The V and J genes are TRBV11-2 and TRBJ2-7, with D possibly matching TRBD2 (6 bases). V was cut by 5 bases and J by 5 bases, with 13 bases left in between. Per germline, CDR1 SGHAT and CDR2 FQNNGV. The CDR3 extends over 13 amino acids. The CDR3 protein is CASSLQRVHEQYF. The CDR3 DNA is TGTGCCAGCAGCCTTCAGCGGGTCCACGAGCAGTACTTC.

The chain links TRBV29-1 to TRBJ2-4, with no clear D. V was clipped by 3 bases and J by 4 bases, with 4 bases between them. Germline CDR1 SQVTM, CDR2 ANQGSEA. The CDR3 has 11 residues. The CDR3 DNA reads as TGCAGCGTTGACAATAAAAACATTCAGTACTTC. Amino acids: CSVDNKNIQYF.

The V gene is TRBV21-1, the J gene TRBJ1-2. TRBV21-1 is a recognized pseudogene. The CDR3 totals 10 residues. The CDR3 bases are TGTGCCAGCAGACCCGAGGGCTACACCTTC. Translating gives CASRPEGYTF.

This clone was counted between two and nine times. This CDR3 is CASSYSLGVGAGELFF. The CDR3 nucleotides are TGTGCCAGCAGTTACTCGCTAGGGGTGGGCGCCGGGGAGCTGTTTTTT. The chain couples TRBV6-5 to TRBJ2-2, with D tentatively TRBD1 (5 bases). V was trimmed by 0 bases and J by 6 bases, leaving 14 bases between them. The CDR3 length is 16 residues. Germline-derived CDR1 and CDR2 are MNHEY and SVGAGI.

This clone is a singleton in its sample. The rearrangement uses TRBV10-3 and TRBJ2-1; D uncertain. The CDR3 sequence is 13 residues long. Looked up from germline, CDR1 is ENHRY and CDR2 is SYGVKD. Trimming cost V 10 bases and J 7 bases, with 17 bases left between them. The CDR3: CATFGPEANEQFF. Here the CDR3 DNA reads TGTGCCACTTTTGGGCCCGAGGCAAATGAGCAGTTCTTC.

The V gene is TRBV28, the J gene TRBJ2-7, with no clear D. This CDR3 is built from 13 residues. Deletions cut 6 bases from V and 2 bases from J, with 11 bases between. Per the germline V gene, CDR1 is MDHEN and CDR2 is SYDVKM. The CDR3 DNA reads as TGTGCCAGCAGCCGGCCTGGGGCCTACGAGCAGTACTTC. Translated, it gives CASSRPGAYEQYF.

This clone was recorded once. CDR3 sequence (DNA): TGTGCCAGCGGCTACCGGGACCCCGGGGCCCAGTACTTC. It specifies CASGYRDPGAQYF. The rearrangement links TRBV6-5 to TRBJ2-5, with D perhaps assigned TRBD1 or TRBD2 (5 bases each). The CDR3 contains 13 residues. Trimming cost V 8 bases and J 9 bases, with 19 bases left between them. The germline CDR1 and CDR2 sequences are MNHEY and SVGAGI.

This chain links TRBV7-2 with TRBJ2-5; D uncertain. The CDR3 spans 14 residues. Trimming left V 3 bases short and J 1 base short, with 9 bases between. CDR1 and CDR2 (germline): SGHTA, FQGNSA. The CDR3 nucleotides read TGTGCCAGCAGCTTGATGCGTACCCAAGAGACCCAGTACTTC. It encodes CASSLMRTQETQYF.

CDR3 sequence reads: CASMMSAQMGTQYF. CDR3 sequence (DNA): TGTGCCAGTATGATGTCAGCACAGATGGGTACGCAGTATTTT. The chain carries TRBV19 and TRBJ2-3, with D unclear. Trimming left V 7 bases short and J 8 bases short, with 19 bases between. Germline V gene sequence: CDR1 LNHDA, CDR2 SQIVND (reference sequence). This CDR3 has 14 residues.